In its sample, the clone carrying this T cell receptor (beta chain) was seen many times. Its antigen is not known. The sample belongs to a study of T cells in Graves' hyperthyroidism and ophthalmopathy. RNA transcripts were the template for amplifying TCR beta CDR3 regions. The HTBI set primed first-round TCR CDR3 RT-PCR. Via MiXCR, TCRdb re-called the multiplex PCR reads, giving one row per CDR3 protein. The sample contains 80,000 to 100,000 distinct CDR3 sequences, roughly 37% of which appear only once. Per germline, CDR1 MGHDK and CDR2 SYGVNS. The CDR3 sequence is 15 residues long. V dropped 3 bases and J dropped 6 bases, with 16 bases sitting between them. Notes on the study in general: With a median lead of around 5.9 months before onset, the model predicted ophthalmopathy.

The rearrangement joins TRBV25-1 to TRBJ2-3; tentatively, D is TRBD2 (5 bases). This TCR came from a young woman with Graves' hyperthyroidism. The source material was peripheral blood or thyroid tissue (not recorded which). DNA for the CDR3: TGTGCCAGCAGTGACCAAGCGGCTTTTGTGGATACGCAGTATTTT. Amino acids: CASSDQAAFVDTQYF.